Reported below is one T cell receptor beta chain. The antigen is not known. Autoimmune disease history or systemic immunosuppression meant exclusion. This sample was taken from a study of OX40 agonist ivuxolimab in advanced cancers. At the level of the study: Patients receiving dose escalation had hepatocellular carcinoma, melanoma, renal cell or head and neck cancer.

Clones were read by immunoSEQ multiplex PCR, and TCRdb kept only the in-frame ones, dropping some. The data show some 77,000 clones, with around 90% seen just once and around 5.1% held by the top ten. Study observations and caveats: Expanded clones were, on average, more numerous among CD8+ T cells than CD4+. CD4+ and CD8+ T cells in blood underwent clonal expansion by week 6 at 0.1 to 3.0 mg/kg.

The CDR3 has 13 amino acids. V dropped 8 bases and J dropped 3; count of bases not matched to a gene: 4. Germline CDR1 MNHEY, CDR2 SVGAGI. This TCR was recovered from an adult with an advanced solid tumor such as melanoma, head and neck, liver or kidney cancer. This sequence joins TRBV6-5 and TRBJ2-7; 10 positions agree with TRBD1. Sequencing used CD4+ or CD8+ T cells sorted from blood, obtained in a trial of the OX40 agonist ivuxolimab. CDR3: CASGGQGYYEQYF. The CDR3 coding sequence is TGTGCCAGCGGGGGACAGGGGTACTACGAGCAGTACTTC.